These 28 T cell receptor beta chains share one sample of origin, sequenced in a study of blood T cell repertoires in COVID-19. Clones were sequenced by immunoSEQ multiplex PCR, and TCRdb holds only the in-frame ones, with some missing. The sample yields some 220,000 clones, 70% to 90% seen once. The source material was peripheral blood. The receptors derive from a man aged 45-65 years with acute or convalescent COVID-19.

About this clone: The sample contains more than one DNA sequence encoding this CDR3. V gene TRBV30 combines with J gene TRBJ2-3, with 10 bases identical to TRBD1. CDR1 is GTSNPN and CDR2 is SVGIG in the germline V gene (reference sequence). The V and J ends lost 0 bases and 3 bases, in that order; junction bases with no gene match: 3. The CDR3 contains 15 residues. The CDR3 DNA reads as TGTGCCTGGAGTGTCGGGACAGGGGAAACAGATACGCAGTATTTT. This sequence encodes CAWSVGTGETDTQYF.

The V gene is TRBV11-2, the J gene TRBJ2-1; the D gene is possibly TRBD2 (5 bases). This CDR3 contains 13 residues. CDR1 and CDR2 (germline): SGHAT, FQNNGV. V shed 1 base and J shed 13 bases, with 14 bases lying between them. The CDR3 nucleotides are TGTGCCAGCAGCTTAGTCATGGGAGAGGATCAGTTCTTC. This encodes CASSLVMGEDQFF. Based on the CDR3 plus reference TRBV11-2 and TRBJ2-1, the full variable domain is EAGVAQSPRYKIIEKRQSVAFWCNPISGHATLYWYQQILGQGPKLLIQFQNNGVVDDSQLPKDRFSAERLKGVDSTLKIQPAKLEDSAVYLCASSLVMGEDQFFGPGTRLTVL.

A note on this clone: This sample includes further DNA sequences coding for the same CDR3. In nucleotides, the CDR3 is TGTGCCAGCAGTTTATCGGCAGGAATCGGGGAGCTGTTTTTT. It encodes CASSLSAGIGELFF. This chain connects TRBV27 to TRBJ2-2, with D unclear. The CDR3 length is 14 residues. Germline V gene sequence: CDR1 MNHEY, CDR2 SMNVEV (reference sequence). Deletions cut 0 bases from V and 7 bases from J, with 9 bases between.

The chain is built from TRBV28 and TRBJ1-2; no firm D call. This CDR3 spans 14 amino acids. Germline assignment: CDR1 MDHEN and CDR2 SYDVKM. The V end was cut by 6 bases, the J end by 4 bases, with 15 bases between. The CDR3 nucleotides read TGTGCCAGCAGCCGTGAGGGCAGGCTCTATGGCTACACCTTC. Residues: CASSREGRLYGYTF.

The gene calls are TRBV29-1 and TRBJ2-5; no firm D call. This CDR3 contains 14 residues. The germline V gene has CDR1 SQVTM and CDR2 ANQGSEA. V lost 1 base, J lost 2 bases, and 11 bases lay in between. The CDR3 protein is CSVEGRLRQETQYF. The CDR3 DNA sequence: TGCAGCGTTGAAGGCAGACTCAGACAAGAGACCCAGTACTTC.

The CDR3 DNA is TGTGCCAGCAGCGTAGACGGAACTAGGCTCAACAATGAGCAGTTCTTC. Protein: CASSVDGTRLNNEQFF. The chain joins TRBV9 to TRBJ2-1; maybe TRBD2 (5 bases). Trimming took off 0 bases at V and 5 bases at J, with 15 bases between the two ends. This CDR3 comprises 16 residues. CDR1 SGDLS and CDR2 YYNGEE come from the germline V gene.

In this sample, this clone turned up once. This chain links TRBV7-9 with TRBJ1-1; D may be TRBD1 (6 bases). Trimming shortened V by 5 bases and J by 1 base, and 14 bases separated the two germline ends. CDR1 SEHNR and CDR2 FQNEAQ come from the germline V gene (reference sequence). The CDR3 covers 15 residues. CDR3 nucleotides: TGTGCCAGCAGCCCCCAGGGACATACGAACACTGAAGCTTTCTTT. It encodes CASSPQGHTNTEAFF.

The rearrangement links TRBV18 to TRBJ1-2; TRBD1 matches 9 bases. From germline, CDR1 is KGHSH and CDR2 LQKENI. This CDR3 region has 16 residues. V shed 5 bases, J shed 7 bases, and the junction held 14 bases outside the gene matches. CDR3 in DNA: TGTGCCAGCTCAGAAAGCGTAGCTGGGACAGGGTTTGGCTACACCTTC. This codes for CASSESVAGTGFGYTF.

In this sample, this clone turned up a few times. This chain links TRBV7-9 with TRBJ2-5, with 8 bases fitting TRBD2. Germline V gene sequence: CDR1 SEHNR, CDR2 FQNEAQ (reference sequence). CDR3 length: 16 residues. Trimming cost V 5 bases and J 5 bases; bases outside gene matches: 13. The CDR3 reads CASSPKYGGAVETQYF. DNA for the CDR3: TGTGCCAGCAGCCCCAAATACGGGGGGGCCGTCGAGACCCAGTACTTC.

The V gene is TRBV7-3, the J gene TRBJ2-7; 12 bases are a match to TRBD2. This CDR3 spans 17 amino acids. V was pared by 5 bases and J by 0 bases, with 8 bases of the junction left unmatched. From germline, CDR1 is SGHTA and CDR2 FQGTGA. This CDR3 is CASSIYRLAGASYEQYF. CDR3 in DNA: TGTGCCAGCAGCATTTATCGACTAGCGGGAGCCTCCTACGAGCAGTACTTC.

J is TRBJ1-1 and V is TRBV28, with a possible D match to TRBD1 (5 bases). The CDR3 length is 15 residues. CDR1 and CDR2 (germline): MDHEN, SYDVKM. V was pared by 4 bases and J by 6 bases, with 18 bases between. The CDR3 reads CASSSTGLSSPEAFF. CDR3 nucleotides: TGTGCCAGCAGTTCTACGGGACTTTCAAGTCCTGAAGCTTTCTTT.

The chain recombines TRBV6-5 with TRBJ2-2; no clear D gene. V dropped 0 bases and J dropped 1 base, with 6 bases sitting between them. This CDR3 has 15 residues. The germline CDR1 and CDR2 sequences are MNHEY and SVGAGI. The DNA of the CDR3 is TGTGCCAGCAGTTACTCGGTACAGAACACCGGGGAGCTGTTTTTT. Translation gives CASSYSVQNTGELFF.

This clone appeared a few times. This chain connects TRBV10-2 to TRBJ2-2; D remains ambiguous. The germline CDR1 and CDR2 sequences are WSHSY and SAAADI. The CDR3 length is 16 residues. V dropped 3 bases and J dropped 2 bases, with 13 bases sitting between them. CDR3 protein: CASSDFAAENTGELFF. As DNA, the CDR3 is TGCGCCAGCAGTGATTTCGCGGCAGAAAACACCGGGGAGCTGTTTTTT.

The V call is TRBV24-1, the J call TRBJ2-2; 9 bases line up with TRBD2. The CDR3 is 17 residues long. Germline V gene sequence: CDR1 KGHDR, CDR2 SFDVKD. V shed 1 base and J 7 bases; nucleotides not matched to a gene: 9. The CDR3 spells CATSDLGGRASSGELFF. In nucleotides, the CDR3 is TGTGCCACCAGTGATTTAGGCGGGAGGGCCTCCAGCGGGGAGCTGTTTTTT.

This chain links TRBV6-4 with TRBJ2-3; TRBD2 agrees at 12 bases. CDR1 and CDR2 (germline): MRHNA, SNTAGT. The CDR3 is 16 amino acids. V shed 5 bases and J 1 base; nucleotides not matched to a gene: 4. The CDR3 nucleotides are TGTGCCAGCAGTCTCCTAGCGGGAGGGCGCACAGATACGCAGTATTTT. Translating gives CASSLLAGGRTDTQYF.

This clone was seen a single time. This rearrangement joins TRBV5-4 to TRBJ1-2; 9 bases are shared with TRBD1. Losses at the gene ends were 5 bases for V and 8 bases for J; bases not matched to a gene: 7. The V gene's germline CDR1 is SGHNT and CDR2 YYREEE (reference sequence). The CDR3 runs to 13 residues. The DNA for the CDR3 is TGTGCCAGCAGTTCCGGGACAGGGCGCGGCTACACCTTC. Its protein product is CASSSGTGRGYTF.

This clone was recorded once. This chain links TRBV24-1 with TRBJ2-1; 7 nucleotides agree with TRBD1. The length of the CDR3 is 16 residues. Germline V CDR1 and CDR2: KGHDR, SFDVKD. V dropped 4 bases and J dropped 0; count of bases not matched to a gene: 5. This CDR3 reads CATSDRTGSSYNEQFF. DNA of the CDR3: TGTGCCACCAGTGACAGGACAGGTAGCTCCTACAATGAGCAGTTCTTC.

This clone has just a few counts. The rearrangement links TRBV5-1 to TRBJ1-1, with a possible D match to TRBD1 (6 bases). The CDR3 is 15 amino acids. Looked up from germline, CDR1 is SGHRS and CDR2 is YFSETQ. V was pared by 0 bases and J by 1 base, with 10 bases between. The CDR3 DNA sequence: TGCGCCAGCAGCTTGGGCGGCAGGGGGAACACTGAAGCTTTCTTT. Its protein is CASSLGGRGNTEAFF.

The rearrangement joins TRBV10-1 to TRBJ2-3; 7 positions agree with TRBD2. Trimming cost V 1 base and J 4 bases; bases outside gene matches: 5. Germline V lookup: CDR1 WNHNN, CDR2 SYGVQD (reference sequence). The CDR3 has 15 residues. For the CDR3, the DNA is TGCGCCAGCAGTGAGTACCGGGGGGTAGCAGATACGCAGTATTTT. It translates to CASSEYRGVADTQYF.

The chain has TRBV6-5 and TRBJ2-7, with D possibly matching TRBD1 (6 bases). Per germline, CDR1 MNHEY and CDR2 SVGAGI. V was pared by 6 bases and J by 1 base, with 16 bases between. The CDR3 contains 15 residues. CDR3 sequence (DNA): TGTGCCAGCAGCTACCGACAGGTTGGGTCCTACGAGCAGTACTTC. Encoded protein: CASSYRQVGSYEQYF.

This chain uses TRBV27 with TRBJ1-6; 10 bases agree with TRBD1. The CDR3 contains 17 residues. From germline, CDR1 is MNHEY and CDR2 SMNVEV (reference sequence). J was trimmed by 6 bases and V by 2 bases; bases with no gene match: 7. This CDR3 is CASSLQGQGLSNSPLHF. In DNA form, the CDR3 reads TGTGCCAGCAGTTTACAGGGACAGGGGTTGAGTAATTCACCCCTCCACTTT.

The chain employs TRBV5-3 and TRBJ2-1; 11 bases agree with TRBD2. TRBV5-3 qualifies as an ORF whose function is uncertain. This CDR3 comprises 21 residues. V dropped 3 bases and J dropped 2; count of bases not matched to a gene: 19. The CDR3 spells CARSSRLRLAGRVSAYNEQFF. In DNA, the CDR3 is TGTGCCAGAAGCTCCAGACTAAGACTAGCGGGAAGGGTCTCCGCCTACAATGAGCAGTTCTTC.

This clone was seen a few times. This chain uses TRBV4-1 with TRBJ2-2, with TRBD2 identical over 7 bases. The V gene end was trimmed by 3 bases and the J gene end by 6 bases; junction bases not matched to a gene: 4. The V gene's germline CDR1 is MGHRA and CDR2 YSYEKL. This CDR3 is 14 amino acids long. CDR3 sequence: CASSQTSLAGELFF. CDR3 DNA sequence: TGCGCCAGCAGCCAGACTAGCCTGGCCGGGGAGCTGTTTTTT.

V and J are TRBV5-4 and TRBJ1-2; D ambiguous. Per germline, CDR1 SGHNT and CDR2 YYREEE (reference sequence). Trimming took 0 bases from V and 8 from J, leaving 17 bases between them. The CDR3 has 15 amino acids. The CDR3 region is CASSLAGARLEGYTF. DNA of the CDR3: TGTGCCAGCAGCTTGGCCGGTGCCAGGCTTGAGGGCTACACCTTC.

The chain uses TRBV5-1 and TRBJ2-1, with TRBD2 identical over 13 bases. Germline V gives CDR1 SGHRS, CDR2 YFSETQ. The CDR3 is made up of 17 amino acids. V shed 0 bases, J shed 4 bases, and the junction held 4 bases outside the gene matches. In nucleotides, the CDR3 is TGCGCCAGCAGCTTGGAGCCGGGACTAGCGGGGTACAATGAGCAGTTCTTC. This gives the protein CASSLEPGLAGYNEQFF.

This rearrangement joins TRBV27 to TRBJ2-7, with 10 bases lining up with TRBD1. The CDR3 contains 13 residues. Germline CDR1 and CDR2: MNHEY and SMNVEV (reference sequence). J gave up 6 bases and V 8 bases, and 7 bases lay outside the gene matches. In DNA, the CDR3 is TGTGCCAGCTCGAGACAGGGGGCGGGCGAGCAGTACTTC. Translating gives CASSRQGAGEQYF.

The V gene is TRBV11-3, the J gene TRBJ2-7; D remains unclear. Germline lookup yields CDR1 SGHNT and CDR2 YENEEA. Trimming removed 5 bases from V and 6 bases from J, with 14 bases in between. This CDR3 comprises 13 residues. The CDR3 loop reads CASSARHGPEQYF. The CDR3 DNA reads as TGTGCCAGCAGCGCCCGACATGGGCCCGAGCAGTACTTC. The full variable domain, rest sourced from reference TRBV11-3 and TRBJ2-7, is EAGVVQSPRYKIIEKKQPVAFWCNPISGHNTLYWYLQNLGQGPELLIRYENEEAVDDSQLPKDRFSAERLKGVDSTLKIQPAELGDSAVYLCASSARHGPEQYFGPGTRLTVT.

DNA of the CDR3: TGCGCCAGCAGCTCGTCTACAGGGATTGAAGCTTTCTTT. Its translation: CASSSSTGIEAFF. This chain joins TRBV5-1 and TRBJ1-1; D is perhaps TRBD1 (6 bases). Germline V gives CDR1 SGHRS, CDR2 YFSETQ. The CDR3 extends over 13 amino acids. Trimming took 3 bases from V and 7 from J, leaving 13 bases between them.